This entry lists 16 T cell receptor beta chains sequenced from one sample in a study of T-cell memory formation after mild COVID-19. Using its own MiXCR run on the 5' RACE reads, TCRdb lists one record per CDR3 protein. The sample consists of hundreds of thousands of distinct CDR3 sequences, approximately 25% of them appearing once. Material: PBMCs or a T cell subset sorted from them (not recorded which). The receptors shown here come from an adult woman who had mild COVID-19 (a few samples of this study predate the infection). Cell type and time point are not known.

This clonotype has more than one count but fewer than ten. The CDR3 DNA follows: TGTGCCACCAGTGAAAATAGGGGCGAGCAGTACTTC. Translated: CATSENRGEQYF. V usage is TRBV24-1 and J usage is TRBJ2-7; weak D call: TRBD1 (5 bases). Germline V lookup: CDR1 KGHDR, CDR2 SFDVKD. This CDR3 spans 12 amino acids. The ends were cut back, 4 bases at V and 6 bases at J, with 9 bases in the middle.

The rearrangement links TRBV5-4 to TRBJ1-4, with D tentatively TRBD1 (5 bases). The CDR3 is made up of 17 amino acids. CDR1 is SGHNT, CDR2 YYREEE, per germline (reference sequence). V lost 0 bases and J lost 5, with 17 bases in between. Here the CDR3 DNA reads TGTGCCAGCAGCTTGGATCCCCCGGGGGGACTCAATGAAAAACTGTTTTTT. Translated: CASSLDPPGGLNEKLFF.

This clonotype was picked up a small number of times. The chain is built from TRBV3-1 and TRBJ1-2, with TRBD1 matching over 7 bases. Looked up from germline, CDR1 is LGHDT and CDR2 is YNNKEL (reference sequence). CDR3 size: 16 residues. The ends lost 4 bases at V and 4 bases at J; junction bases unmatched: 12. The chain's CDR3 is CASSPEALTGFYGYTF. The CDR3 nucleotides are TGTGCCAGCAGCCCCGAGGCCCTGACAGGGTTCTATGGCTACACCTTC.

The gene calls are TRBV24-1 and TRBJ1-2; D ambiguous. Germline values: CDR1 KGHDR, CDR2 SFDVKD. The CDR3 extends over 14 amino acids. V was trimmed by 5 bases and J by 0 bases, leaving 9 bases between them. The DNA for the CDR3 is TGTGCCACCAGTGGGGCAGCCCCTAACTATGGCTACACCTTC. It encodes CATSGAAPNYGYTF.

The table lists this clonotype with a few counts. The chain couples TRBV7-9 to TRBJ1-1; D ambiguous. The germline V gene encodes CDR1 SEHNR and CDR2 FQNEAQ (reference sequence). The germline V and J ends were trimmed by 5 bases and 0 bases, with 16 bases remaining between them. The CDR3 is 16 amino acids. The CDR3 DNA reads TGTGCCAGCAGCATCAAAGGCGCCTCCATGAACACTGAAGCTTTCTTT. Translation: CASSIKGASMNTEAFF. The full variable domain, rest sourced from reference TRBV7-9 and TRBJ1-1, is DTGVSQNPRHKITKRGQNVTFRCDPISEHNRLYWYRQTLGQGPEFLTYFQNEAQLEKSRLLSDRFSAERPKGSFSTLEIQRTEQGDSAMYLCASSIKGASMNTEAFFGQGTRLTVV.

This clonotype was detected a few times. V usage is TRBV27 and J usage is TRBJ2-1; 7 bases match TRBD1. V was pared by 6 bases and J by 9 bases, with 5 bases of the junction left unmatched. The CDR3 contains 12 residues. CDR1 and CDR2 (germline): MNHEY, SMNVEV (reference sequence). CDR3 bases: TGTGCCAGCAGCCCACAGGGGCTTGAGCAGTTCTTC. Its translation: CASSPQGLEQFF.

The table lists this clonotype with a few counts. This chain connects TRBV20-1 to TRBJ2-7; tentative D call: TRBD2 (5 bases). Germline V lookup: CDR1 DFQATT, CDR2 SNEGSKA (reference sequence). V gave up 4 bases and J gave up 4 bases, with 14 bases separating them. This CDR3 spans 13 amino acids. The CDR3 region has the DNA TGCAGTGCTATCACTACCCGGGGATACGAGCAGTACTTC. The encoded protein is CSAITTRGYEQYF.

Only a few counts were recorded for this clonotype. The chain employs TRBV18 and TRBJ1-1, with TRBD1 as a possible D gene (5 bases). The CDR3 has 15 amino acids. Trimming shortened V by 1 base and J by 0 bases, and 9 bases separated the two germline ends. Per the germline V gene, CDR1 is KGHSH and CDR2 is LQKENI. In nucleotides, the CDR3 is TGTGCCAGCTCACCACGGGCAGGGATGAACACTGAAGCTTTCTTT. Its translation is CASSPRAGMNTEAFF.

This clonotype was observed a handful of times. The CDR3 DNA reads as TGTGCCAGCAGCGTCTCGGGGGGGCTAAGAGATACGCAGTATTTT. As protein: CASSVSGGLRDTQYF. This chain uses TRBV7-9 with TRBJ2-3; 8 bases line up with TRBD2. This CDR3 comprises 15 residues. The junction had 9 bases not matched to a gene; V was cut back by 5 bases and J by 5 bases. Germline loops: CDR1 SEHNR, CDR2 FQNEAQ (reference sequence). Combining the CDR3 with reference TRBV7-9 and TRBJ2-3 gives the whole variable domain DTGVSQNPRHKITKRGQNVTFRCDPISEHNRLYWYRQTLGQGPEFLTYFQNEAQLEKSRLLSDRFSAERPKGSFSTLEIQRTEQGDSAMYLCASSVSGGLRDTQYFGPGTRLTVL.

The sample holds a few counts of this clonotype. This chain links TRBV7-9 with TRBJ2-1, with a tentative D call TRBD2 (6 bases). The CDR3 totals 17 residues. Germline values: CDR1 SEHNR, CDR2 FQNEAQ (reference sequence). V was clipped by 1 base and J by 3 bases, with 16 bases between them. CDR3 sequence (DNA): TGTGCCAGCAGCTTAGTAGGGAGGAGCGGCTACTACAATGAGCAGTTCTTC. Its protein product is CASSLVGRSGYYNEQFF.

The chain employs TRBV5-1 and TRBJ2-6; D gene unclear. The V and J ends lost 0 bases and 0 bases respectively, with 10 bases between them. The CDR3 has 17 amino acids. The germline V gene encodes CDR1 SGHRS and CDR2 YFSETQ. The CDR3, as DNA: TGCGCCAGCAGCTTGGGTCTGGGATCCTCTGGGGCCAACGTCCTGACTTTC. Translating it yields CASSLGLGSSGANVLTF.

This clonotype was detected only a few times. The V and J genes are TRBV20-1 and TRBJ1-5; D might be TRBD1 (6 bases). Trimming took off 2 bases at V and 0 bases at J, with 14 bases between the two ends. This CDR3 region has 16 residues. Germline V gene data show CDR1 as DFQATT and CDR2 as SNEGSKA (reference sequence). CDR3 sequence reads: CSARRAGTYSNQPQHF. In DNA, the CDR3 is TGCAGTGCTAGAAGGGCAGGGACATATAGCAATCAGCCCCAGCATTTT.

This sequence joins TRBV7-2 and TRBJ2-3; TRBD2 aligns across 7 bases. The V gene's germline CDR1 is SGHTA and CDR2 FQGNSA. This CDR3 has 17 residues. The junction had 11 bases not matched to a gene; V was cut back by 3 bases and J by 2 bases. The CDR3 protein is CASSFTAGHLYTDTQYF. The DNA for the CDR3 is TGTGCCAGCAGCTTTACAGCGGGGCATCTTTACACAGATACGCAGTATTTT.

This chain connects TRBV5-1 to TRBJ2-7; TRBD2 agrees at 15 bases. Germline values: CDR1 SGHRS, CDR2 YFSETQ. The J segment lost 3 bases and the V segment lost 4 bases, leaving 11 bases of the junction unmatched. There are 18 residues in the CDR3. The DNA for the CDR3 is TGCGCCAGCAGCCCGGGACTAGCGGGAGGACCACCCCGCTACGAGCAGTACTTC. Amino acids: CASSPGLAGGPPRYEQYF.

This clonotype was counted between two and nine times. The genes are TRBV24-1 and TRBJ2-2, with 7 positions matching TRBD1. This CDR3 region has 20 residues. Germline loops: CDR1 KGHDR, CDR2 SFDVKD. Germline trimming cut 9 bases from V and 0 bases from J; bases unmatched to any gene: 21. This CDR3 reads CATAQPGGNTGVTNTGELFF. In DNA form, the CDR3 reads TGTGCCACCGCCCAGCCGGGCGGCAACACAGGGGTGACGAACACCGGGGAGCTGTTTTTT.

The V and J genes are TRBV4-1 and TRBJ1-2, with 7 bases that match TRBD1. Germline CDR1 and CDR2: MGHRA and YSYEKL. The CDR3 runs to 15 residues. J was trimmed by 4 bases and V by 0 bases; bases with no gene match: 5. The CDR3 reads CASSQEVPGGYGYTF. The CDR3 DNA reads as TGCGCCAGCAGCCAAGAGGTCCCAGGGGGCTATGGCTACACCTTC.